Following are 13 T cell receptor beta chains from one sample sequenced in a study of blood T cell repertoires in COVID-19. Sequencing used immunoSEQ multiplex PCR; TCRdb keeps in-frame clones, though not all of them. The sample lists about 480,000 clones; about 88% were seen once. The specimen sequenced was peripheral blood. These TCRs come from a young man with COVID-19, enrolled during active disease.

Concerning this clone: This may arise from a read error, as a much more abundant clone is one base away. The CDR3 sequence: CASRRQANTEAFF. In DNA, the CDR3 is TGTGCCAGCAGACGACAGGCGAACACTGAAGCTTTCTTT. J is TRBJ1-1 and V is TRBV2; possibly TRBD1 for D (6 bases). V gave up 6 bases and J gave up 1 base, with 9 bases separating them. Germline CDR1 reads SNHLY; CDR2 reads FYNNEI. CDR3 size: 13 residues.

CDR3 sequence: CASSQAGPGAEAFF. The CDR3 nucleotides read TGTGCCAGCAGCCAAGCGGGGCCAGGGGCTGAAGCTTTCTTT. This chain uses TRBV4-2 with TRBJ1-1; possible D gene TRBD1, 6 bases. V shed 1 base and J shed 6 bases, with 12 bases lying between them. The V gene's germline CDR1 is LGHNA and CDR2 YNFKEQ. This CDR3 region has 14 residues.

V and J are TRBV5-1 and TRBJ2-2; 10 nucleotides line up with TRBD1. Looked up from germline, CDR1 is SGHRS and CDR2 is YFSETQ. CDR3 length equals 16 residues. V shed 3 bases and J 3 bases; nucleotides not matched to a gene: 5. The CDR3 loop is CASSWTGTGDTGELFF. The CDR3 DNA sequence: TGCGCCAGCAGCTGGACCGGGACAGGGGACACCGGGGAGCTGTTTTTT.

The gene calls are TRBV24-1 and TRBJ2-3, with D possibly TRBD1 on 5 matching bases. Germline CDR1 is KGHDR and CDR2 is SFDVKD. V lost 5 bases and J lost 4, with 9 bases in between. This CDR3 is built from 13 residues. This CDR3 reads CATSGIGADTQYF. In DNA, the CDR3 is TGTGCCACCAGTGGGATAGGGGCAGATACGCAGTATTTT.

The genes are TRBV27 and TRBJ2-4; D unclear. The CDR3 runs to 13 residues. V was shortened by 5 bases and J by 0 bases, with 5 bases between the two germline ends. The V gene's germline CDR1 is MNHEY and CDR2 SMNVEV (reference sequence). As DNA, the CDR3 is TGTGCCAGCAGTCCCCTAGCCAAAAACATTCAGTACTTC. Its protein product is CASSPLAKNIQYF.

The chain joins TRBV7-2 to TRBJ2-7; D is perhaps TRBD2 (5 bases). Germline loops: CDR1 SGHTA, CDR2 FQGNSA. This CDR3 has 15 amino acids. Trimming left V 5 bases short and J 0 bases short, with 14 bases between. For the CDR3, the DNA is TGTGCCAGCAGCGAACAGCGGTTGAGCTCCTACGAGCAGTACTTC. This encodes CASSEQRLSSYEQYF.

This clone was seen just once. The rearrangement uses TRBV5-1 and TRBJ1-1; tentatively, D is TRBD1 (6 bases). Germline loops: CDR1 SGHRS, CDR2 YFSETQ. The V end lost 4 bases, the J end lost 1 base, and 14 bases lay between the germline ends. The CDR3 length is 15 residues. The CDR3 region has the DNA TGCGCCAGCAGCCCATACAGGGACCCGAACACTGAAGCTTTCTTT. It yields the protein CASSPYRDPNTEAFF.

The V gene is TRBV7-9, the J gene TRBJ2-1; 12 nucleotides line up with TRBD2. Losses at the gene ends were 1 base for V and 4 bases for J; bases not matched to a gene: 5. The CDR3 spans 17 residues. CDR1 and CDR2 (germline): SEHNR, FQNEAQ (reference sequence). In DNA, the CDR3 is TGTGCCAGCAGCTTAGGCGCCGGACTAGCGGGGTACAATGAGCAGTTCTTC. It encodes CASSLGAGLAGYNEQFF.

This rearrangement joins TRBV4-2 to TRBJ2-7; 7 nucleotides align to TRBD1. Trimming at V came to 3 bases and at J to 3 bases, leaving 11 bases not matched to a gene. This CDR3 has 16 residues. CDR1 LGHNA and CDR2 YNFKEQ come from the germline V gene. CDR3 in DNA: TGTGCCAGCAGCCACACCGCCCGGGACAGAAACTACGAGCAGTACTTC. Translating gives CASSHTARDRNYEQYF.

This chain joins TRBV20-1 and TRBJ1-4, with D hard to call. The CDR3 contains 12 residues. V was clipped by 3 bases and J by 10 bases, with 12 bases between them. Germline CDR1 and CDR2: DFQATT and SNEGSKA (reference sequence). Written as DNA, the CDR3 is TGCAGTGCTAGTTTGCAGGAGGGAAAACTGTTTTTT. Amino acid sequence: CSASLQEGKLFF.

The chain joins TRBV10-3 to TRBJ1-1; D call uncertain. Deletions cut 3 bases from V and 5 bases from J, with 13 bases between. Per the germline V gene, CDR1 is ENHRY and CDR2 is SYGVKD. The CDR3 runs to 14 residues. The CDR3 reads CAISDRSGVTEAFF. The CDR3 nucleotides read TGTGCCATCAGTGATAGGTCCGGGGTGACTGAAGCTTTCTTT.

This clone was counted once. This rearrangement joins TRBV2 to TRBJ2-1; 7 nucleotides match TRBD1. The CDR3 length is 14 residues. Germline V CDR1 and CDR2: SNHLY, FYNNEI. Unmatched junction bases numbered 5, after V lost 4 bases and J lost 5 bases. The CDR3 sequence: CASSVRDRNNEQFF. The CDR3 bases are TGTGCCAGCAGTGTGAGGGACAGAAACAATGAGCAGTTCTTC.

V usage is TRBV6-5 and J usage is TRBJ1-2; unclear D gene. V lost 3 bases, J lost 4 bases, and 9 bases lay in between. The CDR3 has 13 residues. Germline values: CDR1 MNHEY, CDR2 SVGAGI. CDR3 sequence: CASSYSKLYGYTF. The CDR3 region has the DNA TGTGCCAGCAGTTATTCGAAACTCTATGGCTACACCTTC.